Detailed here is one T cell receptor beta chain. This entry comes from a study of T cells in tuberculosis. Overall study: Sequenced TCRs come from CD1B-GMM tetramer-binding T cells. This South African cohort compared adolescents with or without latent tuberculosis against adults with active tuberculosis.

Some clones are missing from TCRdb's copy, which holds only in-frame ones; the method was immunoSEQ multiplex PCR. The table records about 25,000 clones, less than 97% of them present only once. J was trimmed by 9 bases and V by 0 bases; bases with no gene match: 5. This CDR3 has 12 residues. Germline V lookup: CDR1 GTSNPN, CDR2 SVGIG (reference sequence). This clonotype originated in a donor aged 5 to 30 with latent tuberculosis or without tuberculosis infection. This chain connects TRBV30 to TRBJ2-7; 7 bases align to TRBD2. Sequencing used PBMCs. CDR3 DNA: TGTGCCTGGAGTGTACCGGGAGGAGGGCAGTACTTC. Translated, it gives CAWSVPGGGQYF.